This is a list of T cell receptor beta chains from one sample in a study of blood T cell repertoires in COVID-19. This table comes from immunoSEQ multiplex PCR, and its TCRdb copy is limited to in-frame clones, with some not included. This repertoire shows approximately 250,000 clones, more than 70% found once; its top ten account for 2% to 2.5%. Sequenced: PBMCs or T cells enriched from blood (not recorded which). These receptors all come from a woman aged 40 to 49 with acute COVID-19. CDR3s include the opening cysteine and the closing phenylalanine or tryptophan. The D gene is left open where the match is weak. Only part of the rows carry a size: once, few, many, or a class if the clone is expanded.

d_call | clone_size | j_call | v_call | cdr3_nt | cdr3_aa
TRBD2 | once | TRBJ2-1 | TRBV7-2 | TGTGCCAGCAGCCCCCGGGCAGGGGAGCGGGGGGACAATGAGCAGTTCTTC | CASSPRAGERGDNEQFF
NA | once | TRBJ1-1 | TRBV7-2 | TGTGCCAGCAGCCTCCGACAGAGAGGCACTGAAGCTTTCTTT | CASSLRQRGTEAFF
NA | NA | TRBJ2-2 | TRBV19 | TGTGCCAGTAGTATTCAGGTGATGGGGCCCGGGGAGCTGTTTTTT | CASSIQVMGPGELFF
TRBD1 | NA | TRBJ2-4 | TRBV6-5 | TGTGCCAGCACCGACAGGGCTCGGAAAAACATTCAGTACTTC | CASTDRARKNIQYF
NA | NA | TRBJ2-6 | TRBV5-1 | TGCGCCAGCAGCTTCTCGGGTCTTTTCTCTGGGGCCAACGTCCTGACTTTC | CASSFSGLFSGANVLTF
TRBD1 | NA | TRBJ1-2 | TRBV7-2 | TGTGCCAGCAGCATGGGACAGTCCTTCTATGGCTACACCTTC | CASSMGQSFYGYTF
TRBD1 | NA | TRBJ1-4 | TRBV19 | TGTGCCAGTAGTATCGGGACAGGGGATGAAAAACTGTTTTTT | CASSIGTGDEKLFF
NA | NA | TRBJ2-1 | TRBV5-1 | TGCGCCAGCAGCTTGACGATTGCCAGCGGGCTATCCTACAATGAGCAGTTCTTC | CASSLTIASGLSYNEQFF
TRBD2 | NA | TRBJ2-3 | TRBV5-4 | TGTGCCAGCAGCCCAAACGCGGGGGGGATCAGCACAGATACGCAGTATTTT | CASSPNAGGISTDTQYF
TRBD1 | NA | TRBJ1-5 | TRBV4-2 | TGTGCCAGCAGCCAAGACAGGGGGGCTAATCAGCCCCAGCATTTT | CASSQDRGANQPQHF
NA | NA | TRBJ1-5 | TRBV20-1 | TGCAGTGCTAGTCCGCAGGGCGGCAATCAGCCCCAGCATTTT | CSASPQGGNQPQHF
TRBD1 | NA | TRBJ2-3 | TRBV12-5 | TGTGCTAGTGGCTGGACAGGGACAGATACGCAGTATTTT | CASGWTGTDTQYF